This is a list of T cell receptor beta chains from one sample in a study of identifying expanded T cells in peripheral blood. Libraries were prepared by immunoSEQ multiplex PCR; TCRdb keeps only in-frame clonotypes and omits some of them. The sample includes 100,000 to 150,000 clones, roughly 82% of them seen just once. Sequenced sample: blood. These receptors originate from a person between 18 and 75 years old in good health. Each CDR3 is given with its conserved first and last residue. The order of the fields is V gene, J gene, clone size, D gene, CDR3 protein, CDR3 DNA. The D gene is left open where the match is weak. The size entry is marked missing in some rows and otherwise reads once, few, many or a size class.

V gene: TRBV4-1; J gene: TRBJ2-3; clone size: NA; D gene: TRBD2; CDR3 protein: CASSRGGLAASRADTQYF; CDR3 DNA: TGCGCCAGCAGCCGGGGGGGTTTAGCGGCCTCGAGGGCAGATACGCAGTATTTT
V gene: TRBV15; J gene: TRBJ1-1; clone size: NA; D gene: TRBD1; CDR3 protein: CATSRGLRDRGRRDTEAFF; CDR3 DNA: TGTGCCACCAGCAGGGGTCTGCGGGACAGGGGGCGCCGGGACACTGAAGCTTTCTTT
V gene: TRBV6-1; J gene: TRBJ2-5; clone size: NA; D gene: NA; CDR3 protein: CASSEALGFQETQYF; CDR3 DNA: TGTGCCAGCAGTGAAGCGCTTGGGTTCCAAGAGACCCAGTACTTC
V gene: TRBV5-3; J gene: TRBJ1-2; clone size: NA; D gene: NA; CDR3 protein: CASSWGAGSNYGYTF; CDR3 DNA: TGTGCCAGCAGCTGGGGGGCCGGGTCTAACTATGGCTACACCTTC
V gene: TRBV28; J gene: TRBJ2-7; clone size: NA; D gene: NA; CDR3 protein: CASKSSYEQYF; CDR3 DNA: TGTGCCAGCAAATCTTCCTACGAGCAGTACTTC
V gene: TRBV4-1; J gene: TRBJ2-1; clone size: NA; D gene: TRBD1; CDR3 protein: CASSQTDTGVEQFF; CDR3 DNA: TGCGCCAGCAGCCAGACGGATACAGGGGTTGAGCAGTTCTTC
V gene: TRBV30; J gene: TRBJ2-1; clone size: NA; D gene: TRBD1; CDR3 protein: CAWSVGTGRSNEQFF; CDR3 DNA: TGTGCCTGGAGTGTCGGGACAGGGAGATCCAATGAGCAGTTCTTC
V gene: TRBV7-8; J gene: TRBJ1-2; clone size: NA; D gene: NA; CDR3 protein: CASSLAGLPATF; CDR3 DNA: TGTGCCAGCAGCTTAGCAGGGTTGCCAGCCACCTTC
V gene: TRBV18; J gene: TRBJ1-1; clone size: NA; D gene: NA; CDR3 protein: CASSVWGKMNTEAFF; CDR3 DNA: TGTGCCAGCTCAGTTTGGGGGAAAATGAACACTGAAGCTTTCTTT
V gene: TRBV15; J gene: TRBJ2-7; clone size: once; D gene: NA; CDR3 protein: CATSRESDSYEQYF; CDR3 DNA: TGTGCCACCAGCAGAGAGTCGGACTCCTACGAGCAGTACTTC
V gene: TRBV5-4; J gene: TRBJ1-1; clone size: NA; D gene: TRBD1; CDR3 protein: CASSGTGSEAFF; CDR3 DNA: TGTGCCAGCAGCGGGACAGGGTCTGAAGCTTTCTTT
V gene: TRBV6-6; J gene: TRBJ1-5; clone size: once; D gene: NA; CDR3 protein: CASTAWDQPQHF; CDR3 DNA: TGTGCCAGCACCGCATGGGATCAGCCCCAGCATTTT
V gene: TRBV27; J gene: TRBJ2-7; clone size: NA; D gene: TRBD2; CDR3 protein: CASSPTGGGSGYEQYF; CDR3 DNA: TGTGCCAGCAGCCCCACGGGGGGGGGAAGCGGATACGAGCAGTACTTC
V gene: TRBV6-5; J gene: TRBJ1-1; clone size: NA; D gene: NA; CDR3 protein: CASKRVGGRNTEAFF; CDR3 DNA: TGTGCCAGCAAAAGGGTCGGTGGCAGGAACACTGAAGCTTTCTTT
V gene: TRBV7-9; J gene: TRBJ1-1; clone size: NA; D gene: NA; CDR3 protein: CASSLRDTGGTEAFF; CDR3 DNA: TGTGCCAGCAGCCTAAGGGACACCGGAGGCACTGAAGCTTTCTTT
V gene: TRBV9; J gene: TRBJ2-5; clone size: few; D gene: NA; CDR3 protein: CASSPPVGGETQYF; CDR3 DNA: TGTGCCAGCAGCCCACCGGTGGGGGGAGAGACCCAGTACTTC
V gene: TRBV25-1; J gene: TRBJ1-1; clone size: NA; D gene: NA; CDR3 protein: CASSIGDVNTEAFF; CDR3 DNA: TGTGCCAGCAGCATAGGGGACGTGAACACTGAAGCTTTCTTT
V gene: TRBV5-1; J gene: TRBJ2-7; clone size: NA; D gene: NA; CDR3 protein: CASSPSPRVGDDEQYF; CDR3 DNA: TGCGCCAGCAGCCCCTCCCCTAGGGTGGGGGACGACGAGCAGTACTTC
V gene: TRBV6-5; J gene: TRBJ2-2; clone size: NA; D gene: NA; CDR3 protein: CASSEGRNTGELFF; CDR3 DNA: TGTGCCAGCAGTGAGGGGAGGAACACCGGGGAGCTGTTTTTT
V gene: TRBV13; J gene: TRBJ2-3; clone size: NA; D gene: NA; CDR3 protein: CASRTERGELATDTQYF; CDR3 DNA: TGTGCCAGCCGAACCGAACGAGGGGAACTAGCCACAGATACGCAGTATTTT
V gene: TRBV7-9; J gene: TRBJ1-1; clone size: NA; D gene: NA; CDR3 protein: CASSLRGTEEAFF; CDR3 DNA: TGTGCCAGCAGCCTCCGAGGGACCGAGGAAGCTTTCTTT
V gene: TRBV4-3; J gene: TRBJ2-7; clone size: NA; D gene: NA; CDR3 protein: CASSQGLHYEQYF; CDR3 DNA: TGCGCCAGCAGCCAAGGGCTGCACTACGAGCAGTACTTC
V gene: TRBV6-5; J gene: TRBJ1-1; clone size: NA; D gene: TRBD1; CDR3 protein: CASRRTRGGNTEAFF; CDR3 DNA: TGTGCCAGCCGACGCACCAGGGGGGGGAACACTGAAGCTTTCTTT
V gene: TRBV4-3; J gene: TRBJ2-1; clone size: NA; D gene: TRBD1; CDR3 protein: CASSQEWTRAGGNNEQFF; CDR3 DNA: TGCGCCAGCAGCCAAGAGTGGACAAGGGCAGGGGGAAACAATGAGCAGTTCTTC
V gene: TRBV27; J gene: TRBJ2-7; clone size: NA; D gene: NA; CDR3 protein: CASTPNVATLEQYF; CDR3 DNA: TGTGCCAGCACTCCTAATGTCGCTACTCTCGAGCAGTACTTC
V gene: TRBV5-8; J gene: TRBJ2-7; clone size: NA; D gene: NA; CDR3 protein: CASSWGPYEQYF; CDR3 DNA: TGTGCCAGCAGCTGGGGACCCTACGAGCAGTACTTC
V gene: TRBV9; J gene: TRBJ2-3; clone size: NA; D gene: NA; CDR3 protein: CASNTASTDTQYF; CDR3 DNA: TGTGCCAGCAACACAGCTAGCACAGATACGCAGTATTTT
V gene: TRBV4-1; J gene: TRBJ2-7; clone size: NA; D gene: NA; CDR3 protein: CASSQTGTYEQYF; CDR3 DNA: TGCGCCAGCAGCCAAACAGGGACCTACGAGCAGTACTTC
V gene: TRBV7-8; J gene: TRBJ1-6; clone size: few; D gene: NA; CDR3 protein: CASSLEVAPLHF; CDR3 DNA: TGTGCCAGCAGCTTAGAGGTCGCACCCCTCCACTTT
V gene: TRBV11-3; J gene: TRBJ2-2; clone size: NA; D gene: NA; CDR3 protein: CASSVGGNTGELFF; CDR3 DNA: TGTGCCAGCAGCGTAGGGGGGAACACCGGGGAGCTGTTTTTT
V gene: TRBV2; J gene: TRBJ2-1; clone size: NA; D gene: TRBD1; CDR3 protein: CASSGYRDRAFNEQFF; CDR3 DNA: TGTGCCAGCAGTGGGTACCGGGACAGGGCGTTCAATGAGCAGTTCTTC
V gene: TRBV7-2; J gene: TRBJ1-2; clone size: NA; D gene: TRBD1; CDR3 protein: CASSLVGPGGNYGYTF; CDR3 DNA: TGTGCCAGCAGCTTAGTAGGCCCAGGGGGAAACTATGGCTACACCTTC
V gene: TRBV5-1; J gene: TRBJ2-7; clone size: NA; D gene: NA; CDR3 protein: CASSSYRDPPSYEQYF; CDR3 DNA: TGCGCCAGCAGCTCGTACCGGGACCCTCCTAGCTACGAGCAGTACTTC